These 2 T cell receptor beta chains originate from one sample sequenced in a study of blood T cell repertoires in COVID-19. The method was immunoSEQ multiplex PCR; TCRdb's version includes in-frame clones alone and lacks a portion of them. The data show around 160,000 clones, about 90% seen once. The sequenced sample was PBMCs or T cells enriched from blood (not recorded which). All receptors derive from a woman in her forties who had been exposed to COVID-19.

V and J are TRBV3-1 (or the pseudogene TRBV3-2) and TRBJ1-2; D remains unclear. Per germline, CDR1 LGHDT and CDR2 YNNKEL (reference sequence). V was pared by 4 bases and J by 6 bases, with 12 bases between. The CDR3 contains 13 residues. The DNA of the CDR3 is TGTGCCAGCAGCCCACCCTATTCGGATGGCTACACCTTC. The encoded protein is CASSPPYSDGYTF.

V is TRBV27 and J is TRBJ1-2; D call uncertain. Between the trimmed V and J ends, which lost 5 bases and 8 bases, there was a span of 21 bases. Germline-derived CDR1 and CDR2 are MNHEY and SMNVEV (reference sequence). CDR3 size: 15 residues. CDR3 DNA sequence: TGTGCCAGCAGTCTCTCGACAAGTATCCCCCGCGGCTACACCTTC. Translation gives CASSLSTSIPRGYTF.